This TCR beta chain was observed in a study of T-cell reconstitution after alpha-beta-depleted transplantation in children. Details on this clonotype: The antigen is unknown. One end of the junction does not line up with germline, which may come from a read error.

From germline, CDR1 is MNHEY and CDR2 SVGAGI. CDR3 length: 15 amino acids. Study-wide findings and caveats: Where some patients showed high TCRbeta diversity at day 60, it came from recipient T cells and thymic progenitors that had survived. Approximately two months post-transplant, alpha-beta T cells reportedly originated from several hundred expanded graft clones.

For TCRbeta, the library was prepared with unique molecular identifiers. TCRdb analysed the PCR reads with MiXCR anew, one entry per CDR3 protein. The sample yields 300,000 to 350,000 distinct CDR3 sequences, roughly 16% seen once. The V gene is TRBV6-5, the J gene TRBJ2-5; D is undetermined. This clonotype was sampled from a male patient aged 2 to 10 who had a stem cell transplant for acute lymphoblastic leukemia, so the T cells may come from the graft donor. The sequencing used PBMCs, mostly from graft donor cells, collected 360 days after TCRalphabeta/CD19-depleted stem cell transplant. DNA of the CDR3: TGTGCCAGCAGTTATGAGGCAGGTCCCCAAGAGACCCGGTACTTC. This encodes CASSYEAGPQETRYF.